The 25 T cell receptor beta chains listed next were all sequenced from one sample in a study of T cells in Graves' hyperthyroidism and ophthalmopathy. What was amplified from RNA transcripts were TCR beta CDR3 regions. Primed by the HTBI set, a first-round RT-PCR was run on the TCR CDR3. Via MiXCR, TCRdb re-called the multiplex PCR reads, giving one row per CDR3 protein. The data contain some 250,000 distinct CDR3 sequences, about 15% of them singletons. Material: blood. All receptors come from a woman aged 50 to 65 with Graves' hyperthyroidism that later progressed to Graves' ophthalmopathy.

The chain recombines TRBV19 with TRBJ2-7; TRBD2 might be the D (5 bases). CDR3 size: 14 residues. V was pared by 3 bases and J by 4 bases, with 13 bases between. Germline CDR1 and CDR2: LNHDA and SQIVND (reference sequence). CDR3 DNA: TGTGCCAGTAGTATGGACTCTACCGGGTACGAGCAGTACTTC. It is translated as CASSMDSTGYEQYF.

At least ten counts were recorded for this clonotype. V is TRBV3-1 and J is TRBJ2-5; TRBD2 agrees at 11 bases. Germline V gene sequence: CDR1 LGHDT, CDR2 YNNKEL (reference sequence). The CDR3 is 18 residues long. Trimming removed 0 bases from V and 7 bases from J; junction bases left unmatched: 13. DNA for the CDR3: TGTGCCAGCAGCCAAGAAGGGACTAGCGGACCCCGGCAGGGGACCCAGTACTTC. This gives the protein CASSQEGTSGPRQGTQYF.

The chain employs TRBV6-1 and TRBJ1-2; TRBD1 might be the D (5 bases). The germline V gene encodes CDR1 MNHNS and CDR2 SASEGT. The CDR3 loop spans 17 amino acids. V was cut by 3 bases and J by 0 bases, with 17 bases left in between. The CDR3 is CASSEFGPSGPNYGYTF. Written as DNA, the CDR3 is TGTGCCAGCAGTGAGTTTGGCCCCTCAGGGCCTAACTATGGCTACACCTTC.

This clonotype was detected many times. This chain uses TRBV7-3 with TRBJ2-1; the match to TRBD2 covers 7 bases. CDR1 and CDR2 from the germline V gene are SGHTA and FQGTGA. This CDR3 is built from 15 residues. V dropped 4 bases and J dropped 3; count of bases not matched to a gene: 6. CDR3 amino acids: CASSSERGYYNEQFF. CDR3 DNA sequence: TGTGCCAGCAGCTCCGAGCGGGGTTACTACAATGAGCAGTTCTTC.

This clonotype was observed many times. The V call is TRBV28, the J call TRBJ2-7; a possible D gene is TRBD1 (6 bases). The CDR3 loop spans 14 amino acids. CDR1 MDHEN and CDR2 SYDVKM come from the germline V gene. Between the trimmed V and J ends, which lost 9 bases and 0 bases, there was a span of 15 bases. The CDR3 here is CASAPGHSSYEQYF. The CDR3 DNA reads TGTGCCAGTGCGCCGGGACACAGCTCCTACGAGCAGTACTTC.

This clonotype came up many times. The chain couples TRBV6-1 to TRBJ2-3, with 9 bases aligning to TRBD1. Germline V gene data show CDR1 as MNHNS and CDR2 as SASEGT. V gave up 6 bases and J gave up 2 bases; unmatched junction bases: 3. The CDR3 is made up of 14 amino acids. CDR3 region: CASRQGAHTDTQYF. In DNA, the CDR3 is TGTGCCAGCAGACAGGGGGCCCACACAGATACGCAGTATTTT.

The chain carries TRBV19 and TRBJ2-1; the D call may be TRBD1 or TRBD2 (5 bases each). Trimming cost V 3 bases and J 5 bases, with 14 bases left between them. The CDR3 length is 15 residues. CDR1 and CDR2 from the germline V gene are LNHDA and SQIVND (reference sequence). The CDR3 loop is CASSISVGRNNEQFF. DNA for the CDR3: TGTGCCAGTAGTATCTCCGTGGGACGGAACAATGAGCAGTTCTTC.

This clonotype was detected ten times or more. This chain connects TRBV30 to TRBJ1-3; D ambiguous. The CDR3 is made up of 12 amino acids. Germline CDR1 GTSNPN, CDR2 SVGIG (reference sequence). Trimming removed 0 bases from V and 7 bases from J, with 7 bases in between. The CDR3 region has the DNA TGTGCCTGGAGTGTAAACCGGAACACCATATATTTT. It codes for CAWSVNRNTIYF.

Ten or more counts support this clonotype. The J gene is TRBJ2-7, the V gene TRBV11-2; D is possibly TRBD1 (6 bases). Germline V lookup: CDR1 SGHAT, CDR2 FQNNGV. V was trimmed by 2 bases and J by 2 bases, leaving 19 bases between them. The CDR3 is 17 amino acids. The CDR3 sequence is CASSLWRSGTKTYEQYF. In DNA form, the CDR3 reads TGTGCCAGCAGCTTATGGCGCTCCGGGACAAAGACCTACGAGCAGTACTTC.

This clonotype was seen at least ten times. The CDR3 DNA reads TGTGCCAGCAGCTTAGCTGCAGGGGGCTCCTACAATGAGCAGTTCTTC. Translation gives CASSLAAGGSYNEQFF. V is TRBV11-1 and J is TRBJ2-1; 7 positions agree with TRBD1. CDR3 length: 16 amino acids. Germline lookup yields CDR1 SGHAT and CDR2 FQDESV (reference sequence). V lost 0 bases to trimming and J lost 0 bases; unmatched junction nucleotides: 2. Together with reference TRBV11-1 and TRBJ2-1, the CDR3 gives the full variable domain: EAEVAQSPRYKITEKSQAVAFWCDPISGHATLYWYRQILGQGPELLVQFQDESVVDDSQLPKDRFSAERLKGVDSTLKIQPAELGDSAMYLCASSLAAGGSYNEQFFGPGTRLTVL.

As for this clonotype: A much larger clone differs by one base, so this may be a read error. V is TRBV20-1 and J is TRBJ1-2; 9 positions match TRBD1. The CDR3 covers 13 residues. V lost 3 bases to trimming and J lost 7 bases; unmatched junction nucleotides: 6. Germline lookup yields CDR1 DFQATT and CDR2 SNEGSKA (reference sequence). The CDR3 region has the DNA TGCAGTGCTAGTCACGGGACAGGGCGTGGCTACACCTTC. Its protein is CSASHGTGRGYTF.

This clonotype was seen many times. The V call is TRBV5-1, the J call TRBJ2-7; TRBD2 matches at 12 bases. CDR1 and CDR2 from the germline V gene are SGHRS and YFSETQ. J lost 3 bases, V lost 2 bases, and 12 bases had no gene match. This CDR3 has 18 residues. The CDR3 coding sequence is TGCGCCAGCAGCTTTAGTCGACTAGCGGGAGCAGGGGTCTACGAGCAGTACTTC. Its translation: CASSFSRLAGAGVYEQYF.

The genes are TRBV12-3 or TRBV12-4 and TRBJ2-5; TRBD2 matches 9 bases. Unmatched junction bases numbered 10, after V lost 4 bases and J lost 4 bases. CDR3 size: 16 residues. CDR3 protein: CASSSRLAENLETQYF. The CDR3 bases are TGTGCCAGCAGTTCACGACTAGCGGAGAACTTAGAGACCCAGTACTTC.

The chain links TRBV7-3 to TRBJ1-1; weak D call: TRBD1 (5 bases). Per the germline V gene, CDR1 is SGHTA and CDR2 is FQGTGA. V lost 2 bases, J lost 1 base, and 14 bases lay in between. There are 16 residues in the CDR3. The CDR3 DNA follows: TGTGCCAGCAGCTTATTGGGAGGACACCGGAACACTGAAGCTTTCTTT. As protein: CASSLLGGHRNTEAFF. Variable domain in full (rest from reference TRBV7-3 and TRBJ1-1): GAGVSQTPSNKVTEKGKYVELRCDPISGHTALYWYRQSLGQGPEFLIYFQGTGAADDSGLPNDRFFAVRPEGSVSTLKIQRTERGDSAVYLCASSLLGGHRNTEAFFGQGTRLTVV.

This clonotype was counted at least ten times. V gene TRBV5-1 combines with J gene TRBJ2-5, with TRBD1 matching 7 bases. The CDR3 covers 13 residues. Germline V gives CDR1 SGHRS, CDR2 YFSETQ. Trimming cost V 4 bases and J 5 bases; bases outside gene matches: 5. The CDR3 spells CASSPGTDETQYF. As DNA, the CDR3 is TGCGCCAGCAGCCCCGGGACAGATGAGACCCAGTACTTC.

The V and J genes are TRBV7-9 and TRBJ2-7, with 8 positions matching TRBD1. Per the germline V gene, CDR1 is SEHNR and CDR2 is FQNEAQ (reference sequence). V shed 5 bases, J shed 5 bases, and the junction held 8 bases outside the gene matches. The CDR3 totals 14 residues. CDR3 in DNA: TGTGCCAGCAGCCTTCAATCGACAGGGGACGAGCAGTACTTC. Its protein product is CASSLQSTGDEQYF. The variable domain in full, completed from reference TRBV7-9 and TRBJ2-7, reads DTGVSQNPRHKITKRGQNVTFRCDPISEHNRLYWYRQTLGQGPEFLTYFQNEAQLEKSRLLSDRFSAERPKGSFSTLEIQRTEQGDSAMYLCASSLQSTGDEQYFGPGTRLTVT.

This clonotype appeared many times. The chain employs TRBV27 and TRBJ2-7; the match to TRBD1 covers 7 bases. The CDR3 loop spans 16 amino acids. J was trimmed by 5 bases and V by 5 bases; bases with no gene match: 15. Germline CDR1 MNHEY, CDR2 SMNVEV (reference sequence). The CDR3 sequence is CASSPFWTGRFDEQYF. CDR3 sequence (DNA): TGTGCCAGCAGTCCTTTTTGGACAGGACGCTTTGACGAGCAGTACTTC.

This clonotype showed up many times. The chain carries TRBV7-9 and TRBJ1-2; weak D call: TRBD1 (5 bases). Germline lookup yields CDR1 SEHNR and CDR2 FQNEAQ (reference sequence). CDR3 size: 14 residues. V lost 4 bases and J lost 4, with 13 bases in between. CDR3 sequence reads: CASSSRDGTYGYTF. CDR3 nucleotide sequence: TGTGCCAGCAGCTCCCGGGACGGAACCTATGGCTACACCTTC.

This clonotype was seen ten or more times. The rearrangement uses TRBV15 and TRBJ1-4, with TRBD1 matching over 7 bases. The V and J ends lost 5 bases and 6 bases, in that order; junction bases with no gene match: 12. CDR1 is LNHNV and CDR2 is YYDKDF in the germline V gene (reference sequence). The CDR3 extends over 16 amino acids. CDR3 protein: CATSRRQGGFDEKLFF. The CDR3 nucleotides are TGTGCCACCAGCCGCAGACAGGGAGGGTTCGATGAAAAACTGTTTTTT.

This clonotype was counted ten times or more. The V call is TRBV7-8, the J call TRBJ2-2, with D uncertain. Germline V CDR1 and CDR2: SGHVS, FQNEAQ. The germline V and J ends were trimmed by 2 bases and 5 bases, with 9 bases remaining between them. The CDR3 has 14 amino acids. CDR3: CASSLYPQTGELFF. CDR3 nucleotides: TGTGCCAGCAGCTTATACCCCCAGACCGGGGAGCTGTTTTTT. Full variable domain (remainder filled in from reference TRBV7-8 and TRBJ2-2): GAGVSQSPRYKVAKRGQDVALRCDPISGHVSLFWYQQALGQGPEFLTYFQNEAQLDKSGLPSDRFFAERPEGSVSTLKIQRTQQEDSAVYLCASSLYPQTGELFFGEGSRLTVL.

This clonotype was seen many times. The genes are TRBV18 and TRBJ2-5; D gene ambiguous. CDR1 KGHSH and CDR2 LQKENI come from the germline V gene. Between the trimmed V and J ends, which lost 5 bases and 2 bases, there was a span of 6 bases. The CDR3 has 12 residues. CDR3 nucleotides: TGTGCCAGCTCAGGGGATCAAGAGACCCAGTACTTC. It specifies CASSGDQETQYF.

Many counts were recorded for this clonotype. The chain combines TRBV13 with TRBJ2-1; TRBD2 matches at 13 bases. The CDR3 covers 18 residues. V shed 5 bases, J shed 9 bases, and the junction held 16 bases outside the gene matches. In germline, CDR1 is PRHDT, CDR2 FYEKMQ (reference sequence). CDR3 in DNA: TGTGCCAGCAGCCGACCCGGGACTAGCGGGATTCCGCTTGGTGAGCAGTTCTTC. Translated: CASSRPGTSGIPLGEQFF.

In this sample, this clonotype turned up many times. The rearrangement links TRBV3-1 to TRBJ2-1; the match to TRBD1 covers 7 bases. This CDR3 contains 14 residues. Trimming removed 3 bases from V and 5 bases from J; junction bases left unmatched: 4. Germline V lookup: CDR1 LGHDT, CDR2 YNNKEL (reference sequence). CDR3 in amino acids: CASSHGTADNEQFF. CDR3 in DNA: TGTGCCAGCAGCCACGGGACAGCGGACAATGAGCAGTTCTTC.

A few counts support this clonotype. The V call is TRBV6-1, the J call TRBJ2-7; TRBD2 matches 11 bases. The ends lost 6 bases at V and 12 bases at J; junction bases unmatched: 13. The CDR3 is made up of 14 amino acids. The germline gives CDR1 MNHNS, CDR2 SASEGT. The CDR3 coding sequence is TGTGCCAGCAGGGTAGCGGGAGGGCGTGATCGGGGGTACTTC. It encodes CASRVAGGRDRGYF.

This clonotype was seen many times. The chain is built from TRBV2 and TRBJ1-1; no reliable D call. This CDR3 comprises 13 residues. The V end was cut by 6 bases, the J end by 4 bases, with 12 bases between. Per the germline V gene, CDR1 is SNHLY and CDR2 is FYNNEI. CDR3 region: CASSRVRGTEAFF. CDR3 coding DNA: TGTGCCAGCAGCCGGGTCCGAGGCACTGAAGCTTTCTTT.